This is a list of T cell receptor beta chains from one sample in a study of T cell repertoires in aging, cancer and after chemotherapy. TCRdb re-called the multiplex PCR reads through MiXCR, storing one row per CDR3 protein. The sample shows around 10,000 distinct CDR3 sequences, around 40% of them seen only once. Sequenced input: blood. The source is a human donor in good health. Both conserved end residues are trimmed from each CDR3. A D gene is named only where the DNA matches it firmly. Clone size, where shown, is once, few, many, or a class for clones that have expanded.

v_call: TRBV30; j_call: TRBJ2-7; clone_size: .; d_call: .; cdr3_aa: AWSATRDPYEQY
v_call: TRBV5-4; j_call: TRBJ2-7; clone_size: few; d_call: TRBD2; cdr3_aa: ASSLPSGLANEQY
v_call: TRBV15; j_call: TRBJ2-4; clone_size: .; d_call: TRBD1; cdr3_aa: ATRRDRETKNIQY
v_call: TRBV5-5; j_call: TRBJ2-1; clone_size: few; d_call: .; cdr3_aa: ASSLLVISYNEQF
v_call: TRBV6-1; j_call: TRBJ1-2; clone_size: .; d_call: .; cdr3_aa: ASSYSMRDLDSANYGYT
v_call: TRBV27; j_call: TRBJ2-1; clone_size: .; d_call: TRBD1; cdr3_aa: ASQPHRTGGNNEQF
v_call: TRBV29-1; j_call: TRBJ2-7; clone_size: medium-sized; d_call: TRBD2; cdr3_aa: SVLLALPAHEQY
v_call: TRBV6-1; j_call: TRBJ1-6; clone_size: .; d_call: .; cdr3_aa: ASSVLRSYNSPLH
v_call: TRBV6-6; j_call: TRBJ2-3; clone_size: few; d_call: .; cdr3_aa: ASRSRDGTDTQY
v_call: TRBV5-4; j_call: TRBJ2-1; clone_size: .; d_call: TRBD2; cdr3_aa: ASGLAENEQF
v_call: TRBV6-6; j_call: TRBJ1-1; clone_size: .; d_call: .; cdr3_aa: ATGKGLNTEAF
v_call: TRBV29-1; j_call: TRBJ1-6; clone_size: medium-sized; d_call: .; cdr3_aa: SVGAPNSPLH
v_call: TRBV6-1; j_call: TRBJ2-2; clone_size: .; d_call: .; cdr3_aa: ASTLGGGAVTGELF
v_call: TRBV6-5; j_call: TRBJ2-7; clone_size: .; d_call: .; cdr3_aa: ASSPRLGYYEQY
v_call: TRBV6-5; j_call: TRBJ1-5; clone_size: .; d_call: .; cdr3_aa: ASSYAHAGAVEGQPQH
v_call: TRBV7-6; j_call: TRBJ2-6; clone_size: .; d_call: .; cdr3_aa: ASSLRESSGANVLT
v_call: TRBV30; j_call: TRBJ2-7; clone_size: few; d_call: .; cdr3_aa: AWSVRGSRSYEQY
v_call: TRBV27; j_call: TRBJ2-2; clone_size: few; d_call: .; cdr3_aa: ASTPGSFTGELF
v_call: TRBV19; j_call: TRBJ1-5; clone_size: .; d_call: TRBD1; cdr3_aa: ASSNTGTGSNQPQH
v_call: TRBV12-3/TRBV12-4; j_call: TRBJ2-3; clone_size: .; d_call: .; cdr3_aa: ASSWATKRGTDTQY
v_call: TRBV5-6; j_call: TRBJ2-1; clone_size: .; d_call: .; cdr3_aa: ASSLPGGNQDEQF
v_call: TRBV12-3/TRBV12-4; j_call: TRBJ2-3; clone_size: .; d_call: .; cdr3_aa: ASSLVTGLTDTQY
v_call: TRBV5-5; j_call: TRBJ2-7; clone_size: few; d_call: .; cdr3_aa: ASSPRGMSYEQY
v_call: TRBV5-3; j_call: TRBJ2-2; clone_size: .; d_call: .; cdr3_aa: ASSFQGTNTGELF
v_call: TRBV19; j_call: TRBJ2-7; clone_size: few; d_call: .; cdr3_aa: ASSITLGYEQY
v_call: TRBV27; j_call: TRBJ2-2; clone_size: .; d_call: TRBD1; cdr3_aa: ASSFGDRYTGELF
v_call: TRBV27; j_call: TRBJ1-2; clone_size: few; d_call: .; cdr3_aa: ASSARGLANYGYT
v_call: TRBV19; j_call: TRBJ2-1; clone_size: few; d_call: TRBD2; cdr3_aa: ASNPPGAGRYNEQF
v_call: TRBV19; j_call: TRBJ2-3; clone_size: few; d_call: TRBD2; cdr3_aa: ASSVRLAGGLLDTQY
v_call: TRBV6-5; j_call: TRBJ1-1; clone_size: .; d_call: .; cdr3_aa: ASSSFGQSTEAF
v_call: TRBV6-1; j_call: TRBJ2-7; clone_size: few; d_call: .; cdr3_aa: ASSDFQGQGLSYEQY
v_call: TRBV19; j_call: TRBJ2-3; clone_size: medium-sized; d_call: TRBD1; cdr3_aa: ASSRTGVTDTQY
v_call: TRBV6-4; j_call: TRBJ1-4; clone_size: .; d_call: .; cdr3_aa: ASSESPNEKLF
v_call: TRBV19; j_call: TRBJ2-7; clone_size: few; d_call: TRBD1; cdr3_aa: ASRGTGGLEQY
v_call: TRBV6-5; j_call: TRBJ2-5; clone_size: .; d_call: .; cdr3_aa: ASTTRGTQY
v_call: TRBV18; j_call: TRBJ2-5; clone_size: few; d_call: .; cdr3_aa: ASSPNRDPETQY
v_call: TRBV5-4; j_call: TRBJ1-4; clone_size: .; d_call: .; cdr3_aa: ASSSPSPATNEKLF
v_call: TRBV27; j_call: TRBJ2-5; clone_size: .; d_call: TRBD2; cdr3_aa: ASRKAGVETQY
v_call: TRBV27; j_call: TRBJ2-7; clone_size: .; d_call: .; cdr3_aa: ASSLESETYEQY
v_call: TRBV19; j_call: TRBJ1-2; clone_size: .; d_call: .; cdr3_aa: ASSIPAGELGGYT
v_call: TRBV6-6; j_call: TRBJ1-1; clone_size: .; d_call: .; cdr3_aa: ASSSDSQGMNTEAF
v_call: TRBV18; j_call: TRBJ2-7; clone_size: .; d_call: TRBD2; cdr3_aa: ASSQGLAYEQY
v_call: TRBV6-1; j_call: TRBJ1-2; clone_size: .; d_call: .; cdr3_aa: ASSEPSFYGYT
v_call: TRBV19; j_call: TRBJ2-3; clone_size: .; d_call: TRBD2; cdr3_aa: ASTEGVIAGVSTDTQY
v_call: TRBV15; j_call: TRBJ1-1; clone_size: .; d_call: .; cdr3_aa: ATSRGREWRDTEAF
v_call: TRBV30; j_call: TRBJ2-3; clone_size: .; d_call: .; cdr3_aa: AWNPGASTDTQY
v_call: TRBV29-1; j_call: TRBJ2-7; clone_size: medium-sized; d_call: TRBD2; cdr3_aa: SAVAGLSEQY
v_call: TRBV19; j_call: TRBJ2-7; clone_size: .; d_call: .; cdr3_aa: ASSQASYTGFHEQY
v_call: TRBV27; j_call: TRBJ2-6; clone_size: few; d_call: TRBD2; cdr3_aa: ASSLWVAGPGGANVLT
v_call: TRBV18; j_call: TRBJ2-3; clone_size: few; d_call: .; cdr3_aa: ASSPGPSTDTQY
v_call: TRBV19; j_call: TRBJ2-2; clone_size: medium-sized; d_call: .; cdr3_aa: ASSRAVRNTGELF